What follows are 27 T cell receptor beta chains derived from one specimen sequenced in a study of T cell changes during pregnancy in multiple sclerosis. Assay used: immunoSEQ multiplex PCR; TCRdb lists only in-frame clones, some missing. This sample yields tens of thousands of clones, of which over 80% are seen a single time; around 0.39% belongs to the top ten. The sample here was CD4+ T cells from peripheral blood mononuclear cells, taken in the third trimester of pregnancy. The receptor source for this set is a female donor in good health, enrolled as a control in a pregnancy study.

CDR3 sequence (DNA): TGCGCCAGCAGCTTAACAGGGGGCGCTGAAAAACTGTTTTTT. Residues: CASSLTGGAEKLFF. The V gene is TRBV5-1, the J gene TRBJ1-4; 9 bases agree with TRBD1. The CDR3 extends over 14 amino acids. Germline CDR1 is SGHRS and CDR2 is YFSETQ. Germline trimming cut 2 bases from V and 7 bases from J; bases unmatched to any gene: 3.

This clone came up once. The rearrangement uses TRBV15 and TRBJ1-3, with a tentative D call TRBD1 (5 bases). V dropped 0 bases and J dropped 0 bases, with 9 bases sitting between them. CDR1 and CDR2 (germline): LNHNV, YYDKDF (reference sequence). CDR3 length: 16 residues. The CDR3 nucleotides are TGTGCCACCAGCAGAGATGCGGACATCTCTGGAAACACCATATATTTT. It yields the protein CATSRDADISGNTIYF.

The chain carries TRBV27 and TRBJ2-6; D unresolved. Germline V gene data show CDR1 as MNHEY and CDR2 as SMNVEV (reference sequence). The CDR3 runs to 14 residues. V dropped 6 bases and J dropped 0 bases, with 6 bases sitting between them. The CDR3 region is CASSRNSGANVLTF. The CDR3 DNA is TGTGCCAGCAGCAGGAACTCTGGGGCCAACGTCCTGACTTTC.

The rearrangement uses TRBV28 and TRBJ2-3; TRBD2 aligns across 8 bases. The V and J ends lost 7 bases and 2 bases, in that order; junction bases with no gene match: 8. The CDR3 totals 15 residues. Germline V gene data show CDR1 as MDHEN and CDR2 as SYDVKM. The CDR3 nucleotides are TGTGCCAGCACCCATAGCGGGACGTACACAGATACGCAGTATTTT. Translation gives CASTHSGTYTDTQYF.

The V call is TRBV11-3, the J call TRBJ2-2, with 12 bases that match TRBD1. V gave up 6 bases and J gave up 5 bases; unmatched junction bases: 13. The CDR3 sequence is 18 residues long. Germline lookup yields CDR1 SGHNT and CDR2 YENEEA. CDR3 sequence: CASSTGTGGVGRTGELFF. CDR3 sequence (DNA): TGTGCCAGCAGTACCGGGACAGGGGGCGTGGGACGGACCGGGGAGCTGTTTTTT.

This clone was observed a single time. The chain recombines TRBV11-3 with TRBJ2-7; the D gene is possibly TRBD2 (5 bases). Germline V gene sequence: CDR1 SGHNT, CDR2 YENEEA. This CDR3 contains 13 residues. The V end lost 4 bases, the J end lost 7 bases, and 14 bases lay between the germline ends. The CDR3 reads CASSSASGEEQYF. The CDR3 bases are TGTGCCAGCAGCTCCGCCTCCGGGGAGGAGCAGTACTTC.

The chain's CDR3 is CAWSVMGGTEAFF. CDR3 nucleotides: TGTGCCTGGAGTGTAATGGGGGGCACTGAAGCTTTCTTT. The chain links TRBV30 to TRBJ1-1; D possibly corresponds to TRBD1 (5 bases). Trimming removed 0 bases from V and 4 bases from J, with 9 bases in between. Germline CDR1 and CDR2: GTSNPN and SVGIG (reference sequence). CDR3 length equals 13 residues.

V and J are TRBV5-8 and TRBJ1-6, with a tentative D call TRBD1 (6 bases). Germline CDR1 reads SGHTS; CDR2 reads YDEGEE. The CDR3 spans 15 residues. Trimming took 1 base from V and 4 from J, leaving 9 bases between them. CDR3 DNA: TGTGCCAGCAGCTTGCGAACAGGGTATAATTCACCCCTCCACTTT. Protein: CASSLRTGYNSPLHF.

The J gene is TRBJ2-5, the V gene TRBV27, with D perhaps matching TRBD2 (6 bases). The V gene's germline CDR1 is MNHEY and CDR2 SMNVEV (reference sequence). Trimming shortened V by 6 bases and J by 6 bases, and 14 bases separated the two germline ends. The CDR3 has 13 amino acids. In nucleotides, the CDR3 is TGTGCCAGCAGCCGGGACTTAGGGCAGACCCAGTACTTC. This encodes CASSRDLGQTQYF.

This clone was counted between two and nine times. V usage is TRBV27 and J usage is TRBJ1-2, with 7 bases identical to TRBD1. Germline values: CDR1 MNHEY, CDR2 SMNVEV (reference sequence). With V trimmed by 5 bases and J by 8 bases, 14 bases remained unmatched. This CDR3 is built from 15 residues. This CDR3 is CASSGGTGVVRGYTF. Written as DNA, the CDR3 is TGTGCCAGCAGTGGAGGCACAGGGGTGGTGCGCGGCTACACCTTC.

This clone has more than one count but fewer than ten. The genes are TRBV2 and TRBJ1-2, with D possibly being TRBD1 (6 bases). Germline assignment: CDR1 SNHLY and CDR2 FYNNEI. The length of the CDR3 is 13 residues. Trimming took 7 bases from V and 8 from J, leaving 17 bases between them. This CDR3 reads CASTPVPGGGYTF. In DNA, the CDR3 is TGTGCCAGCACTCCCGTCCCGGGGGGCGGCTACACCTTC. The full variable domain, its missing parts supplied by reference TRBV2 and TRBJ1-2, is EPEVTQTPSHQVTQMGQEVILRCVPISNHLYFYWYRQILGQKVEFLVSFYNNEISEKSEIFDDQFSVERPDGSNFTLKIRSTKLEDSAMYFCASTPVPGGGYTFGSGTRLTVV.

This clone is a singleton in its sample. The chain combines TRBV6-5 with TRBJ2-3, with D perhaps matching TRBD1 (6 bases). Germline V gene data show CDR1 as MNHEY and CDR2 as SVGAGI. Trimming removed 5 bases from V and 10 bases from J, with 19 bases in between. The CDR3 loop spans 14 amino acids. In nucleotides, the CDR3 is TGTGCCAGCAGTCCCCGGGGAGCACAGGGTGCGCAGTATTTT. Translation gives CASSPRGAQGAQYF.

The J gene is TRBJ2-1, the V gene TRBV7-9, with TRBD2 as a possible D gene (6 bases). The V gene's germline CDR1 is SEHNR and CDR2 FQNEAQ (reference sequence). V gave up 7 bases and J gave up 5 bases, with 15 bases separating them. This CDR3 spans 14 amino acids. CDR3 nucleotides: TGTGCCAGCATATCGACTAGGCCCAACAATGAGCAGTTCTTC. Protein sequence: CASISTRPNNEQFF.

The chain recombines TRBV19 with TRBJ1-1; a weak D match, TRBD1 (5 bases). This CDR3 is 11 amino acids long. The V gene lost 9 bases and the J gene lost 8 bases, with 13 bases spanning the gap. Per the germline V gene, CDR1 is LNHDA and CDR2 is SQIVND (reference sequence). This CDR3 reads CARPPGGEAFF. CDR3 in DNA: TGTGCCAGACCTCCGGGGGGAGAAGCTTTCTTT.

The chain joins TRBV28 to TRBJ2-7, with D hard to call. Germline-derived CDR1 and CDR2 are MDHEN and SYDVKM. The V end was cut by 7 bases, the J end by 5 bases, with 18 bases between. This CDR3 spans 14 amino acids. DNA for the CDR3: TGTGCCAGCAATTCTTTAACCCCTTCGGACGAGCAGTACTTC. Residues: CASNSLTPSDEQYF.

This clone occurred once. The chain recombines TRBV29-1 with TRBJ2-7, with 7 positions matching TRBD1. The CDR3 is 14 residues long. The J segment lost 6 bases and the V segment lost 7 bases, leaving 15 bases of the junction unmatched. Germline V lookup: CDR1 SQVTM, CDR2 ANQGSEA. CDR3 nucleotides: TGCAGCGCCTCTGACGGACAGGTCGGTCGCGAGCAGTACTTC. Protein product: CSASDGQVGREQYF.

This clone was counted between two and nine times. The chain links TRBV28 to TRBJ1-2; 9 bases fit TRBD1. CDR3 length: 11 amino acids. With V trimmed by 10 bases and J by 5 bases, 2 bases remained unmatched. Germline CDR1 is MDHEN and CDR2 is SYDVKM. The CDR3 here is CATGTGYGYTF. As DNA, the CDR3 is TGTGCCACCGGGACAGGGTATGGCTACACCTTC.

The chain recombines TRBV12-5 with TRBJ1-1; 8 bases align to TRBD1. The V gene end was trimmed by 1 base and the J gene end by 0 bases; junction bases not matched to a gene: 7. The CDR3 runs to 17 residues. In germline, CDR1 is LGHNT, CDR2 FRNRAP. The CDR3 sequence is CASGLGVGTGLNTEAFF. The CDR3 nucleotides are TGTGCTAGTGGTTTGGGGGTCGGGACAGGCTTGAACACTGAAGCTTTCTTT.

The chain recombines TRBV9 with TRBJ2-1; 8 nucleotides agree with TRBD2. The CDR3 is 16 amino acids. J gave up 6 bases and V 0 bases, and 8 bases lay outside the gene matches. Germline lookup yields CDR1 SGDLS and CDR2 YYNGEE. The CDR3 is CASSVVGTRSANEQFF. The CDR3 nucleotides read TGTGCCAGCAGCGTAGTAGGGACTAGATCCGCCAATGAGCAGTTCTTC.

CDR3 protein: CASSPRTGGNTGELFF. Here the CDR3 DNA reads TGCGCCAGCAGCCCGAGGACAGGTGGGAACACCGGGGAGCTGTTTTTT. The chain uses TRBV5-1 and TRBJ2-2; 7 bases are shared with TRBD1. Germline V gene sequence: CDR1 SGHRS, CDR2 YFSETQ. The J segment lost 1 base and the V segment lost 4 bases, leaving 7 bases of the junction unmatched. The CDR3 is 16 amino acids.

The chain couples TRBV4-2 to TRBJ2-7, with 9 bases that match TRBD1. Germline CDR1 is LGHNA and CDR2 is YNFKEQ. V lost 3 bases to trimming and J lost 1 base; unmatched junction nucleotides: 10. The CDR3 has 17 residues. The CDR3 reads CASSHATPGQGSYEQYF. In DNA, the CDR3 is TGTGCCAGCAGCCACGCTACACCGGGACAGGGATCCTACGAGCAGTACTTC.

The J gene is TRBJ2-1, the V gene TRBV9, with 8 bases matching TRBD2. Germline V gene sequence: CDR1 SGDLS, CDR2 YYNGEE. The CDR3 is made up of 15 amino acids. V was pared by 0 bases and J by 7 bases, with 6 bases of the junction left unmatched. This chain's CDR3 is CASSVAGGPINEQFF. Here the CDR3 DNA reads TGTGCCAGCAGCGTAGCGGGAGGGCCTATAAATGAGCAGTTCTTC.

V gene TRBV7-8 combines with J gene TRBJ2-7, with TRBD2 matching over 8 bases. Germline V CDR1 and CDR2: SGHVS, FQNEAQ. Germline trimming cut 5 bases from V and 2 bases from J; bases unmatched to any gene: 8. The CDR3 extends over 15 amino acids. CDR3 protein: CASSRTSWLAYEQYF. The CDR3 DNA follows: TGTGCCAGCAGCCGGACTAGCTGGTTAGCCTACGAGCAGTACTTC.

The DNA of the CDR3 is TGCGCCAGCACCCCGGGGGGGACAGATACGCAGTATTTT. It translates to CASTPGGTDTQYF. The rearrangement links TRBV10-1 to TRBJ2-3, with 8 bases that match TRBD2. J lost 3 bases, V lost 7 bases, and 3 bases had no gene match. There are 13 residues in the CDR3. The germline gives CDR1 WNHNN, CDR2 SYGVQD (reference sequence).

The rearrangement links TRBV2 to TRBJ1-4, with 7 bases matching TRBD1. This CDR3 contains 13 residues. The V segment lost 8 bases and the J segment 4 bases; nucleotides outside the gene matches: 4. The germline V gene has CDR1 SNHLY and CDR2 FYNNEI. CDR3 amino acids: CASRGDSNEKLFF. In nucleotides, the CDR3 is TGTGCCAGCCGTGGGGACAGTAATGAAAAACTGTTTTTT.

The V gene is TRBV27, the J gene TRBJ1-6; tentative D call: TRBD1 (6 bases). This CDR3 comprises 14 residues. Trimming took 4 bases from V and 7 from J, leaving 11 bases between them. Germline loops: CDR1 MNHEY, CDR2 SMNVEV (reference sequence). The CDR3 protein is CASSYRTVNSPLHF. The CDR3 bases are TGTGCCAGCAGTTACCGGACAGTAAATTCACCCCTCCACTTT.

The chain is built from TRBV4-1 and TRBJ2-1; D might be TRBD2 (6 bases). This CDR3 spans 20 amino acids. Trimming stripped 1 base from V and 0 bases from J, with 22 bases between. Per the germline V gene, CDR1 is MGHRA and CDR2 is YSYEKL. CDR3 sequence: CASSQAGSGGYVGSYNEQFF. For the CDR3, the DNA is TGCGCCAGCAGCCAAGCCGGTAGCGGAGGGTATGTAGGCTCCTACAATGAGCAGTTCTTC.